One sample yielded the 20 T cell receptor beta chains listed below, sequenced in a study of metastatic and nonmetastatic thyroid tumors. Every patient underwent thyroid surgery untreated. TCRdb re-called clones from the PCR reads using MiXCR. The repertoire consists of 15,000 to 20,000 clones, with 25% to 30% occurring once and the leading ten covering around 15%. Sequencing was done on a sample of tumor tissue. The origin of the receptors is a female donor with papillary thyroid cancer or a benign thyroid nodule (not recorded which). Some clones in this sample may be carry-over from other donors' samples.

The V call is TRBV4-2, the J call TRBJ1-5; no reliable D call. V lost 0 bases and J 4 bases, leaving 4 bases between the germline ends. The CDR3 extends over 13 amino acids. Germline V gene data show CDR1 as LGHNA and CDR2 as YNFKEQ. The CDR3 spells CASSQDMNQPQHF. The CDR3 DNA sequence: TGTGCCAGCAGCCAAGACATGAATCAGCCCCAGCATTTT.

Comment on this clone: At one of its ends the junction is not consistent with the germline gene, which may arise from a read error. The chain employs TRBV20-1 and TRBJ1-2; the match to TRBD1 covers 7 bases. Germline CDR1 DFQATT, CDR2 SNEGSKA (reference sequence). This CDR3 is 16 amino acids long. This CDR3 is CSASVSRNGQVYGYTF. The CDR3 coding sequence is TGCAGTGCTAGCGTATCCAGAAATGGACAGGTCTATGGATACACCTTC.

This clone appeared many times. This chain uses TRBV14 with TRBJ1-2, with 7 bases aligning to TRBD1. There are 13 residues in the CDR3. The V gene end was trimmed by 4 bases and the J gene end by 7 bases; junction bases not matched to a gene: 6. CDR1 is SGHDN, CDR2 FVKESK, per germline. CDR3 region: CASSPAPGGGYTF. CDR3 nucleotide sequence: TGTGCCAGCAGCCCCGCCCCAGGGGGTGGCTACACCTTC.

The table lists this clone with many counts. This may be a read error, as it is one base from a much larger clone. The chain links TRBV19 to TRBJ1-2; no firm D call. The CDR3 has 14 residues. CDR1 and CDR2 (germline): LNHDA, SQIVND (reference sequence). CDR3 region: CANSIPERRYGYTF. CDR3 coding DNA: TGTGCCAATAGTATACCCGAGAGACGCTATGGCTACACCTTC.

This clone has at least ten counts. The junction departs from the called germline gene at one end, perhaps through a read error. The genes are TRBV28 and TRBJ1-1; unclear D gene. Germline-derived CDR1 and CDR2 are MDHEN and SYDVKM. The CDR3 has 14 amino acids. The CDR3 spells CAGSFTLTNTEAFF. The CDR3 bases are TGTGCCGGCAGTTTTACTCTCACGAACACTGAAGCTTTCTTT.

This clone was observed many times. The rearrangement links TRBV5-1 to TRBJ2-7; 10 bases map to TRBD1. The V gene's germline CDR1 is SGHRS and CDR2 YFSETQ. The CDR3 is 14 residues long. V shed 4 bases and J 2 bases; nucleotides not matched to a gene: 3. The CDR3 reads CASSAGTGAYEQYF. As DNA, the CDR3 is TGCGCCAGCAGCGCGGGGACAGGGGCCTACGAGCAGTACTTC. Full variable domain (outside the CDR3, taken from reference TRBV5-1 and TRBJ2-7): KAGVTQTPRYLIKTRGQQVTLSCSPISGHRSVSWYQQTPGQGLQFLFEYFSETQRNKGNFPGRFSGRQFSNSRSEMNVSTLELGDSALYLCASSAGTGAYEQYFGPGTRLTVT.

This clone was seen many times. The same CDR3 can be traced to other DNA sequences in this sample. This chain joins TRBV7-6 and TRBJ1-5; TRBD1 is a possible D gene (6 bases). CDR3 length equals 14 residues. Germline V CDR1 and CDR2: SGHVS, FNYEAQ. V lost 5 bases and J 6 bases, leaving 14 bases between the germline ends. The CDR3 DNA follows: TGTGCCAGCAGCCCTCTCCAGGGGTCTCAGCCCCAGCATTTT. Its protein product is CASSPLQGSQPQHF.

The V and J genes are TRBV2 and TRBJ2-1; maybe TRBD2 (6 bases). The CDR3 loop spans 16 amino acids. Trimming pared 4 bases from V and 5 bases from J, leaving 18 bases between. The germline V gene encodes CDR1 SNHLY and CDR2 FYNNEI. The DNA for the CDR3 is TGTGCCAGCAGTGGGTCATTAGCGGTATGGGACAATGAGCAGTTCTTC. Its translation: CASSGSLAVWDNEQFF.

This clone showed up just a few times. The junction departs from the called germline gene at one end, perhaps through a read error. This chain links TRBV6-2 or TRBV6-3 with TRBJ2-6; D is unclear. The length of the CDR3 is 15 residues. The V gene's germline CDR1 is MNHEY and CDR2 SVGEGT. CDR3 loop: CASSYSTSWANVLTF. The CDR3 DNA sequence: TGTGCCAGCAGTTACTCAACCTCTTGGGCCAACGTCCTGACTTTC.

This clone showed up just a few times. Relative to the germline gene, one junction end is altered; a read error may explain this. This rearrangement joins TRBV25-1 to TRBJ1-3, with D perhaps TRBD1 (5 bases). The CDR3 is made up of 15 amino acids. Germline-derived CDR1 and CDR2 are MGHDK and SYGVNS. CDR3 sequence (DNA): TGTGACAGCACCCCCTCAGGGTACTCCGGAAACACCATATATTTT. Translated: CDSTPSGYSGNTIYF.

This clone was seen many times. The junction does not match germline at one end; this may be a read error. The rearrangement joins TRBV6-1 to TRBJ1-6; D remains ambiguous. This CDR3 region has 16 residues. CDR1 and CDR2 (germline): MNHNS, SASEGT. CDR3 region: CASSARRSSYNSPPHF. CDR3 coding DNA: TGTGCCAGCAGTGCACGCCGGAGCTCCTATAATTCACCCCCCCACTTT.

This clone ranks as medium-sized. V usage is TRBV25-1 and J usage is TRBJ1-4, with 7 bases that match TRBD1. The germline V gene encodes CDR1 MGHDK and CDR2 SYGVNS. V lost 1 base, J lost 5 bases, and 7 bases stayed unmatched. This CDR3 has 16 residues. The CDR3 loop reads CASSESLETGNEKLFF. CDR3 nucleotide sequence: TGTGCCAGCAGTGAATCTCTTGAGACAGGGAATGAAAAACTGTTTTTT.

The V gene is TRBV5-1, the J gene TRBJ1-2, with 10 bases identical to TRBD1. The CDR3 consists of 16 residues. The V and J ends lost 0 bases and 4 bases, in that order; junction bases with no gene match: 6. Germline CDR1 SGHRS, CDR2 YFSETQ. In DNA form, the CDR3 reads TGCGCCAGCAGCTTGGTCTTGGGACAGGGGATCTATGGCTACACCTTC. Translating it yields CASSLVLGQGIYGYTF.

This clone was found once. CDR3 protein: CSPGRAYEQYF. In DNA form, the CDR3 reads TGCAGTCCGGGACGGGCGTACGAGCAGTACTTC. The chain carries TRBV20-1 and TRBJ2-7; either TRBD1 or TRBD2 may fit D (5 bases each). Germline V lookup: CDR1 DFQATT, CDR2 SNEGSKA (reference sequence). The CDR3 runs 11 residues. The V end was cut by 8 bases, the J end by 4 bases, with 12 bases between.

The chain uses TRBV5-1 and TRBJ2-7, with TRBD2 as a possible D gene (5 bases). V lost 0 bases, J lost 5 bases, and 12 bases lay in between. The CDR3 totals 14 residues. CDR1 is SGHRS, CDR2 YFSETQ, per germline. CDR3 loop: CASSLAGVPHEQYF. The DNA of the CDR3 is TGCGCCAGCAGCTTGGCCGGGGTCCCCCACGAGCAGTACTTC.

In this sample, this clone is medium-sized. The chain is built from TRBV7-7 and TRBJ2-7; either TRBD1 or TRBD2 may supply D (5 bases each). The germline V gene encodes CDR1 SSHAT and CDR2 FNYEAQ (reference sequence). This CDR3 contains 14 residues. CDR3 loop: CASATDTSSYEQYF. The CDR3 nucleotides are TGTGCTAGCGCGACAGATACAAGCTCCTACGAGCAGTACTTC. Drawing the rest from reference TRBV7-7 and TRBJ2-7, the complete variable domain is GAGVSQSPRYKVTKRGQDVTLRCDPISSHATLYWYQQALGQGPEFLTYFNYEAQPDKSGLPSDRFSAERPEGSISTLTIQRTEQRDSAMYRCASATDTSSYEQYFGPGTRLTVT.

CDR3 bases: TGTGCCACCAGCAGAGCACAGGGGGCCGCAGAGACCCAGTACTTC. It specifies CATSRAQGAAETQYF. This chain uses TRBV15 with TRBJ2-5; TRBD1 aligns across 9 bases. Germline CDR1 reads LNHNV; CDR2 reads YYDKDF (reference sequence). The CDR3 sequence is 15 residues long. The V and J ends lost 1 base and 4 bases, in that order; junction bases with no gene match: 4.

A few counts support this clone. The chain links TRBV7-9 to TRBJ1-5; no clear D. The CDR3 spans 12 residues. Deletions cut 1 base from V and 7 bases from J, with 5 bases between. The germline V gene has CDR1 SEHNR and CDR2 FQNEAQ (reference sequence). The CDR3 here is CASSLGGQPQHF. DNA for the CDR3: TGTGCCAGCAGCTTAGGGGGACAGCCCCAGCATTTT.

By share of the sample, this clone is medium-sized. In nucleotides, the CDR3 is TGTGCCTCTGAGCGGGGAAGCGTAACTGAAGCTTTCTTT. Encoded protein: CASERGSVTEAFF. This rearrangement joins TRBV7-2 to TRBJ1-1; no definite D call. The CDR3 length is 13 residues. Trimming took 11 bases from V and 5 from J, leaving 18 bases between them. From germline, CDR1 is SGHTA and CDR2 FQGNSA.

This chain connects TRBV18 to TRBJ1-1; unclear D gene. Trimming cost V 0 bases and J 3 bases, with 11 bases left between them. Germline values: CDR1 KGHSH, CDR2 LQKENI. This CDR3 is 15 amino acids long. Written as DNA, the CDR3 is TGTGCCAGCTCACCACCGAGGCGGCTTGACACTGAAGCTTTCTTT. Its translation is CASSPPRRLDTEAFF. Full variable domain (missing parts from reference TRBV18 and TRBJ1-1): NAGVMQNPRHLVRRRGQEARLRCSPMKGHSHVYWYRQLPEEGLKFMVYLQKENIIDESGMPKERFSAEFPKEGPSILRIQQVVRGDSAAYFCASSPPRRLDTEAFFGQGTRLTVV.